This T cell receptor beta chain was profiled in a study of control samples from healthy donors and cancer patients. Sequencing was performed with immunoSEQ multiplex PCR; in TCRdb, only in-frame clones are kept and a portion is missing. In the table there are over 100,000 clones, about nine tenths of which are singletons. The TCR comes from a human donor in good health. The donor label of this sample is uncertain. The sequenced sample was blood.

The CDR3 loop is CASSPGRNNSPLHF. CDR3 sequence (DNA): TGTGCCAGCTCACCAGGGCGGAATAATTCACCCCTCCACTTT. The V and J genes are TRBV18 and TRBJ1-6; D gene uncertain. This CDR3 is 14 amino acids long. Germline V gene data show CDR1 as KGHSH and CDR2 as LQKENI. Trimming left V 2 bases short and J 5 bases short, with 7 bases between.